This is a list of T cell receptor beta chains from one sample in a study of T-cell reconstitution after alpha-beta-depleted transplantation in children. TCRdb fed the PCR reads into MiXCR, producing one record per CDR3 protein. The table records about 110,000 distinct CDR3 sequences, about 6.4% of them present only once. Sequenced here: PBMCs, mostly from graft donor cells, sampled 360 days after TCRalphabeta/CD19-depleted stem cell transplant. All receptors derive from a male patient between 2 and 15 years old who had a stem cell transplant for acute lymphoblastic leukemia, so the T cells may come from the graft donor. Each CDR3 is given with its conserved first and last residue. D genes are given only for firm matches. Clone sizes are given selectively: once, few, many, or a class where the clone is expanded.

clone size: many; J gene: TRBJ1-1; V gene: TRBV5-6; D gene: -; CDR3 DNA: TGTGCCAGCAGCTTTAAGGGATCGGTCACTGAAGCTTTCTTT; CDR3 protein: CASSFKGSVTEAFF
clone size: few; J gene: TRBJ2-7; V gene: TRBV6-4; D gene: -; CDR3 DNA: TGTGCCAGCAGTCGAACACAGGGTCCCTTCTCCTACGAGCAGTACTTC; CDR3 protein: CASSRTQGPFSYEQYF
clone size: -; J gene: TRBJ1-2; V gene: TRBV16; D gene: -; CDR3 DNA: TGTGCCAGCAGCCCTAACAGCTATGGCTACACCTTC; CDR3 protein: CASSPNSYGYTF
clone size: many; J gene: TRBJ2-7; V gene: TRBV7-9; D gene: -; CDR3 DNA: TGTGCCAGCAGCCCCAGTAACTACGAGCAGTACTTC; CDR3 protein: CASSPSNYEQYF
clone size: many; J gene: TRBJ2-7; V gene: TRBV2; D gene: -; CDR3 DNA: TGTGCCAGCACCCGAAGAGATCATGGGCCCGATTTATACGAGCAGTACTTC; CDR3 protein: CASTRRDHGPDLYEQYF
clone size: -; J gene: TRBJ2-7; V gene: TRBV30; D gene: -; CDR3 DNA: TGTGCCTGGAAGGGTAGGGGTGTATACGAGCAGTACTTC; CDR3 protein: CAWKGRGVYEQYF
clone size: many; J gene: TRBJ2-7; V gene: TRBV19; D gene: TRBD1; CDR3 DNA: TGTGCCAGTAGTTCCCAAGGGACAGGTCTTTACGAGCAGTACTTC; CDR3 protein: CASSSQGTGLYEQYF
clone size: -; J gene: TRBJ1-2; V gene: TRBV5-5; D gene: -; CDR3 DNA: TGTGCCAGCAGCACCAAAACGACGGGTCGGGTCTTCTATGGCTACACCTTC; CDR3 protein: CASSTKTTGRVFYGYTF
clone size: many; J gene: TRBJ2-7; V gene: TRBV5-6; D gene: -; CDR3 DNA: TGTGCCAGCAGCTTGGGGGGACTACAGGGGAGAGAGTACTTC; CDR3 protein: CASSLGGLQGREYF
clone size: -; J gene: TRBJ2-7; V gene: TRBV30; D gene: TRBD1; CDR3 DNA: TGTGCCTGGTTAGGAGGGACAGGGTCCTACGAGCAGTACTTC; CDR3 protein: CAWLGGTGSYEQYF
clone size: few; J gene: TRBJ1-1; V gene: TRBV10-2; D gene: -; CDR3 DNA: TGCGCCAGCAGCGAGCTGAGGTGGAACACTGAAGCTTTCTTT; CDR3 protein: CASSELRWNTEAFF
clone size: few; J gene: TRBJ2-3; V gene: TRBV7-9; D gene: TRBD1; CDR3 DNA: TGTGCCAGCAGCTTAAACCCGGGACAGATGAATTTT; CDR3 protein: CASSLNPGQMNF
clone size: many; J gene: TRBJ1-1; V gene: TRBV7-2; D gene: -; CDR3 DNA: TGTGCCAGCAGCTCCGGGACACAGAACACTGAAGCTTTCTTT; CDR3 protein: CASSSGTQNTEAFF
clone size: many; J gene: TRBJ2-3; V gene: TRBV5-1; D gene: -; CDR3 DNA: TGCGCCAGCAGCCAGGACCAGGCCCCCCGCACAGATACGCAGTATTTT; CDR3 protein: CASSQDQAPRTDTQYF
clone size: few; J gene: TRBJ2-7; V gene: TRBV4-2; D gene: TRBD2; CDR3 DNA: TGTGCCAGCAGTCGGACTAGCGGGGGGCTTTACGAGCAGTACTTC; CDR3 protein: CASSRTSGGLYEQYF
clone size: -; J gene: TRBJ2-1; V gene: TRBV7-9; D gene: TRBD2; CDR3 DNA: TGTGCCAGCAGCCCGGGACTAGCGGGAATTCACAATGAGCAGTTCTTC; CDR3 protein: CASSPGLAGIHNEQFF
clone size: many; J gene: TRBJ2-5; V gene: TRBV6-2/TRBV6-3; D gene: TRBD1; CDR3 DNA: TGTGCCAGCAGTTTCTCCAGGACAGGGGCGAGGGAGACCCAGTACTTC; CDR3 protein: CASSFSRTGARETQYF
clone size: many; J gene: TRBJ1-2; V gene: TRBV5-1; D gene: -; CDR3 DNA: TGCGCCAGCAGCCGGGTACCACATGGCTACACCTTC; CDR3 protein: CASSRVPHGYTF
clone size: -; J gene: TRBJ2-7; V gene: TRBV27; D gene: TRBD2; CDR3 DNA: TGTGCCAGCATTTTTTTACTAGCGGGAGGCCACGAGCAGTACTTC; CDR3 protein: CASIFLLAGGHEQYF
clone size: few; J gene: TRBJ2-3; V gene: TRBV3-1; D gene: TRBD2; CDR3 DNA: TGTGCCTTCTGTTTTGGTCAGGTAGTGGAAGCGGGAAGAGATACGCAGTATTTT; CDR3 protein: CAFCFGQVVEAGRDTQYF
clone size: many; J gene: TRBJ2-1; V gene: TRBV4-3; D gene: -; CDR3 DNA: TGCGCCAGCAGCCAAGTACGGGACCATGAGCAGTTCTTC; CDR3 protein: CASSQVRDHEQFF
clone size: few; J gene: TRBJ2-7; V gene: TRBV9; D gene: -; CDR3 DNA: TGTGCCAGCAGCGTTAACGGGGGCGCCGAGCAGTACTTC; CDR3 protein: CASSVNGGAEQYF
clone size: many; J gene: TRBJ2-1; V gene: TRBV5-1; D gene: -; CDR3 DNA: TGCGCCAGCAGCTTAGGGATGAATGAGCAGTTCTTC; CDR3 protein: CASSLGMNEQFF
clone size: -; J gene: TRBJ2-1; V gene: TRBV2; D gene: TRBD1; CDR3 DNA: TGTGCCAGCATCCGGGACAGGGTCCCCCATGAGCAGTTCTTC; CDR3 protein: CASIRDRVPHEQFF
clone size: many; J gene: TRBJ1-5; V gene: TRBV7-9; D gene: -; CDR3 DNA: TGTGCCAGCAGCTTAGGTGGGGCAACTAGCAATCAGCCCCAGCATTTT; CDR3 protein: CASSLGGATSNQPQHF
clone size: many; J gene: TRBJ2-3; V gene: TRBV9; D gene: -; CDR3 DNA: TGTGCCAGCAGCCCGTCCGGACGAACAGATACGCAGTATTTT; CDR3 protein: CASSPSGRTDTQYF
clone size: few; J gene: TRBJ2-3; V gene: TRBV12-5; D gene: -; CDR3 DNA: TGTGCTAGTGGTTTTGGGACGTCCATCGGTTTT; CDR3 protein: CASGFGTSIGF
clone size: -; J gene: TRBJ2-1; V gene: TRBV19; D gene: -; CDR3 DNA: TGTGCCAGTTTCGACAGGAGCTACAATGAGCAGTTCTTC; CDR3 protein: CASFDRSYNEQFF
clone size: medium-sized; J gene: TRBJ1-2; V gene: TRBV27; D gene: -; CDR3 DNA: TGTGCCAGCAGCTACGGGAGGCTCTATGGCTACACCTTC; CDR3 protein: CASSYGRLYGYTF
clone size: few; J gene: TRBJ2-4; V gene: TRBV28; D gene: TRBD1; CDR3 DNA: TGTGCCAGCATCCCGACAGGGGGCGCATCCAAAAACATTCAGTACTTC; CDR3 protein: CASIPTGGASKNIQYF
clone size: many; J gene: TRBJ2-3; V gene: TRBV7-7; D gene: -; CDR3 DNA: TGTGCTAGCAGCTCAGGGGTTGGCTTGGCAGATACGCAGTATTTT; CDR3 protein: CASSSGVGLADTQYF
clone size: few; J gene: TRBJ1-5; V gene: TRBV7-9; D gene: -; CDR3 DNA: TGTGCCAGCAGCTTAGCCACTCAGCCCCAGCATTTT; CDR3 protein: CASSLATQPQHF
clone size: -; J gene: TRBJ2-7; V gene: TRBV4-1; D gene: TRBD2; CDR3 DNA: TGCGCCAGCAGTCCCGTGGTAGCGGGGTCCTACGAGCAGTACTTC; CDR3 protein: CASSPVVAGSYEQYF
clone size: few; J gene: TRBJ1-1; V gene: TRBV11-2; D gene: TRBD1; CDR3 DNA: TGTGCCAGCAGCTTCGGACAGGGCCCAAGGGAAGCTTTCTTT; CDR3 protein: CASSFGQGPREAFF
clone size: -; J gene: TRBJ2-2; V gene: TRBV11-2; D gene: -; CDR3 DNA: TGTGCCACTTGGGGATTGGGGCGGGCGAACACCGGGGAGCTGTTTTTT; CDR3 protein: CATWGLGRANTGELFF
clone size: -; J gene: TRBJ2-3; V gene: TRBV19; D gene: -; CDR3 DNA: TGTGCCAGTAGTGACTTCCAGGGGTTCTCCACAGATACGCAGTATTTT; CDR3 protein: CASSDFQGFSTDTQYF
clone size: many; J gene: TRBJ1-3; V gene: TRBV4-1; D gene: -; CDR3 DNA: TGCGCCAGCAAAGGGACGGGAAACACCATATATTTT; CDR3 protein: CASKGTGNTIYF
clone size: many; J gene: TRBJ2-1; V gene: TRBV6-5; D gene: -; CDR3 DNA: TGTGCCAGCAGTCGTCGCCCTGGCTCCTACAATGAGCAGTTCTTC; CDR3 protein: CASSRRPGSYNEQFF
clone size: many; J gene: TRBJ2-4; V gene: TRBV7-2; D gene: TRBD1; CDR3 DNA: TGTGCCAGCAGCTTACCGAGAGGGACAGTAAGTTTAGCCAAAAACATTCAGTACTTC; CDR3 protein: CASSLPRGTVSLAKNIQYF
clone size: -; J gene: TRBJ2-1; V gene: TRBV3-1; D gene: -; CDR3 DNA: TGTGCCTGCTGGGTAATGCCGAACGATAAAGGGAGCTCCTACAATGAGCAGTTCTTC; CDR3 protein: CACWVMPNDKGSSYNEQFF
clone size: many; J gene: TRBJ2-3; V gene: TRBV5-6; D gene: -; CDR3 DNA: TGTGCCAGCAGCTTGGGGACCATCACAGATACGCAGTATTTT; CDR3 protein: CASSLGTITDTQYF
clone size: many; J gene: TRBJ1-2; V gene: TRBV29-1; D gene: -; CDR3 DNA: TGCAGCGTTGACCCCCGGGATTTCTATGGCTACACCTTC; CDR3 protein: CSVDPRDFYGYTF
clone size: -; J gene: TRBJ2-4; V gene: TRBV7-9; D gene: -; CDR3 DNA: TGTGCCAGCAGCCTCCCCAGCCGTAGGGAGGACATTCAGTACTTC; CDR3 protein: CASSLPSRREDIQYF
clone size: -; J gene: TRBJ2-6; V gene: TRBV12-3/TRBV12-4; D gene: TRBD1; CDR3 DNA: TGTGCCAGCAGTTTTGGGCCAGGGGGCTCTGGGGCCAACGTCCTGACTTTC; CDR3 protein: CASSFGPGGSGANVLTF
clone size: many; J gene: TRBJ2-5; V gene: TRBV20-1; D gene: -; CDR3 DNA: TGCAGTGCTAGAAAAAGAGCCTGGCGAGAGACCCAGTACTTC; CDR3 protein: CSARKRAWRETQYF
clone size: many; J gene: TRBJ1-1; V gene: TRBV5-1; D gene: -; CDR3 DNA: TGCGCCAGCAGCTTGGGGGCGTCCATGAACACTGAAGCTTTCTTT; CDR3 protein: CASSLGASMNTEAFF
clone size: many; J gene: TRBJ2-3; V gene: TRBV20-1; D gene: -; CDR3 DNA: TGCAGTGCCGCGGTAGAGACCCCAGATACGCAGTATTTT; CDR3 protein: CSAAVETPDTQYF
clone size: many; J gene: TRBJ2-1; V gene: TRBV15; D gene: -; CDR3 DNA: TGTGCCATCGGGGGCAGGGGGAATGAGCAGTTCTTC; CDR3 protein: CAIGGRGNEQFF
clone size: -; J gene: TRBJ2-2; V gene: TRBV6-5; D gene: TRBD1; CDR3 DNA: TGTGCCAGCAGTTACTCATCCCAGGGGGCGGGCGGGGAGCTGTTTTTT; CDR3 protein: CASSYSSQGAGGELFF
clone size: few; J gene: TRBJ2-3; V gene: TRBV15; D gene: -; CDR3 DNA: TGTGCCACCAGCAGAGGTGGGCTCCGCACAGATACGCAGTATTTT; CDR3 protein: CATSRGGLRTDTQYF
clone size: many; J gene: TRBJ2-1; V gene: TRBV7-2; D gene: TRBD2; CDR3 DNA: TGTGCCAGCAGCTTTAGTTTCGGGACTAGCGGGATGGATGAGCAGTTCTTC; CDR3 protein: CASSFSFGTSGMDEQFF
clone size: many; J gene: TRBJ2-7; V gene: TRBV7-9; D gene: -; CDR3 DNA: TGTGCCAGCAGGCGGGGACCTTTCTACGAGCAGTACTTC; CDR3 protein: CASRRGPFYEQYF
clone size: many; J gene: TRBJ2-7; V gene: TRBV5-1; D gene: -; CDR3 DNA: TGCGCCAGCAGCTTAGAACTAGCCCTCGACGAGCAGTACTTC; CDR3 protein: CASSLELALDEQYF
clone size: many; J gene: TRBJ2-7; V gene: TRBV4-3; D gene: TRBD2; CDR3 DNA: TGCGCCAGCAGCCAAGGACTAGCGGCACCTGAAGAGCAGTACTTC; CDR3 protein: CASSQGLAAPEEQYF